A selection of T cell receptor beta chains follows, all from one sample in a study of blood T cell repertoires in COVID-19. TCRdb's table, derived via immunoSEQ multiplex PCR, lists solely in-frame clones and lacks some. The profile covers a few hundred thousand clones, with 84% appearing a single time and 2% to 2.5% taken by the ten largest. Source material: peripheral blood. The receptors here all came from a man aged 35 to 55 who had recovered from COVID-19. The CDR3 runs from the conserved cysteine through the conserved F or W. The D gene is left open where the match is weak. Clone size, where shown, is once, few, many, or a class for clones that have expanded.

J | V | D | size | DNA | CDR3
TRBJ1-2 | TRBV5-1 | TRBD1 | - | TGCGCCAGCAGCCCCGGGGGACAGGGCGGCTATGGCTACACCTTC | CASSPGGQGGYGYTF
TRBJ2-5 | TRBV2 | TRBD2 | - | TGTGCCAGCAGTGAAAATGTCGGGGGGTCCCAAGAGACCCAGTACTTC | CASSENVGGSQETQYF
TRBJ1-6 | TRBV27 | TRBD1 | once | TGTGCCAGCAGGATGACAGGGATCTCCTATAATTCACCCCTCCACTTT | CASRMTGISYNSPLHF
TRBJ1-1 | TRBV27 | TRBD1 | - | TGTGCCAGCAGTGCGCGTCGACAGGGGGTAAGGATGAACACTGAAGCTTTCTTT | CASSARRQGVRMNTEAFF
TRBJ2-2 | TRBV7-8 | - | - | TGTGCCAGCACTGCCGGGTCGAGGGCCGGGGAGCTGTTTTTT | CASTAGSRAGELFF
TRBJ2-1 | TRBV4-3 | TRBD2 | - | TGCGCCAGCAGCCAATCACTAGCGGGGAATGAGCAGTTCTTC | CASSQSLAGNEQFF
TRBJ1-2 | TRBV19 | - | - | TGTGCCAGTGGGGGGGGCCTTATACAGGGACAACGCTACACCTTC | CASGGGLIQGQRYTF
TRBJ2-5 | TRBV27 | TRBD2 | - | TGTGCCAGCAGCCCTGGGGGACTAGTCATCCGGGGGACCCAGTACTTC | CASSPGGLVIRGTQYF
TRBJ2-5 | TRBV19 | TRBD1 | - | TGTGCCAGTAGTCCGTTGGCGTCGCCCGGACAGGGTTGGGAGACCCAGTACTTC | CASSPLASPGQGWETQYF
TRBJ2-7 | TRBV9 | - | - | TGTGCCAGCAGCGTAGCTGTTGGAGGCGAGCAGTACTTC | CASSVAVGGEQYF
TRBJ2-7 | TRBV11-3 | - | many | TGTGCCAGCAGCTTAAGGGGTGAGTGGGCCTACGAGCAGTACTTC | CASSLRGEWAYEQYF
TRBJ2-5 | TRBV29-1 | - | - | TGCAGCGTTGACGCCACGAGAGAGACCCAGTACTTC | CSVDATRETQYF
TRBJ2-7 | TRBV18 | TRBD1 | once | TGTGCCAGCTCACCACGGACAGGGGAACCTTACGAGCAGTACTTC | CASSPRTGEPYEQYF
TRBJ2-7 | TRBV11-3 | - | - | TGTGCCAGCAGCCAAGGTGAAGGGGGGGGCTACGAGCAGTACTTC | CASSQGEGGGYEQYF
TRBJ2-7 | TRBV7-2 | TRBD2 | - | TGTGCCAGCAGCTTAGGACTAGCGGGATACGGTTCCTACGAGCAGTACTTC | CASSLGLAGYGSYEQYF
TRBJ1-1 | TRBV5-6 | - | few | TGTGCCAGCAGCTTTTCGGAGAACATGAACACTGAAGCTTTCTTT | CASSFSENMNTEAFF
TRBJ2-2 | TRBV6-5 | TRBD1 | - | TGTGCCAGCAGTTCGGACAGGGGGGACACCGGGGAGCTGTTTTTT | CASSSDRGDTGELFF
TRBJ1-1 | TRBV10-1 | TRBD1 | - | TGCGCCACGCAGACAGGGGTAGGCACTGAAGCTTTCTTT | CATQTGVGTEAFF
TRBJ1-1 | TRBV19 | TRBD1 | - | TGTGCCAGTACCCCCCGGCAGGGGGCCATGGACCCTGAAGCTTTCTTT | CASTPRQGAMDPEAFF
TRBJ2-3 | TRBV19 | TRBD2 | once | TGTGCCAGTAGTATGGTCATGGGGGGGGTCACAGATACGCAGTATTTT | CASSMVMGGVTDTQYF
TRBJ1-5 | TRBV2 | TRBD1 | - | TGTGCCAGCAGTGAAGGAGGGACAGTTGTATCGCAGCCCCAGCATTTT | CASSEGGTVVSQPQHF
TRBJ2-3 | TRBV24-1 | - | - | TGTGCCACCAGTGATCCCCCCGGAGATACGCAGTATTTT | CATSDPPGDTQYF
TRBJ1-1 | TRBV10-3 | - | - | TGTGCCATCAGTGGGTTCCGGGGGGGCGCGGGCACTGAAGCTTTCTTT | CAISGFRGGAGTEAFF
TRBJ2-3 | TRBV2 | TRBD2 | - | TGTGCCAGCAGTGAAAGGGCTAGCGGACGCACAGATACGCAGTATTTT | CASSERASGRTDTQYF
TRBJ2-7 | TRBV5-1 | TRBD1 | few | TGCGCCAGCAGCGTGTACCCGACAGGGGGCGATATCTACGAGCAGTACTTC | CASSVYPTGGDIYEQYF
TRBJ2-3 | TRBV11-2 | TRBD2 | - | TGTGCCAGCAGCTCTGGAGGACTAGCGGAGCCCACAGATACGCAGTATTTT | CASSSGGLAEPTDTQYF
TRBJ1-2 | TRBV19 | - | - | TGTGCCAGTAGCCGGGGTTCAATCGGGGAAACCTATGGCTACACCTTC | CASSRGSIGETYGYTF
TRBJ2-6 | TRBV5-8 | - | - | TGTGCCAGCAGCGCCGGGACTGACTCTGGGGCCAACGTCCTGACTTTC | CASSAGTDSGANVLTF